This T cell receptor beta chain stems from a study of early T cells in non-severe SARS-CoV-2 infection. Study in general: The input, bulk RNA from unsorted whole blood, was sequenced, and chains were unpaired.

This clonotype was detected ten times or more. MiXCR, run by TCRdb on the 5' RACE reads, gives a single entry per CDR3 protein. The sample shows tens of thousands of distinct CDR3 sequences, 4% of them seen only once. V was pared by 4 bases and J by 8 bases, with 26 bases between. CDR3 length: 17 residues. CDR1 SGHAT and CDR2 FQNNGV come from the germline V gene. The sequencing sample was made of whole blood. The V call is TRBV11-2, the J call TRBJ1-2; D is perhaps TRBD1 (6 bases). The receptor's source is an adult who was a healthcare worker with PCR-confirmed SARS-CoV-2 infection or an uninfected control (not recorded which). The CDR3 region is CASSSHPGHGRSYGYTF. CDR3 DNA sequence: TGTGCCAGCAGCTCGCACCCGGGACACGGGCGTTCGTACGGCTACACCTTC.